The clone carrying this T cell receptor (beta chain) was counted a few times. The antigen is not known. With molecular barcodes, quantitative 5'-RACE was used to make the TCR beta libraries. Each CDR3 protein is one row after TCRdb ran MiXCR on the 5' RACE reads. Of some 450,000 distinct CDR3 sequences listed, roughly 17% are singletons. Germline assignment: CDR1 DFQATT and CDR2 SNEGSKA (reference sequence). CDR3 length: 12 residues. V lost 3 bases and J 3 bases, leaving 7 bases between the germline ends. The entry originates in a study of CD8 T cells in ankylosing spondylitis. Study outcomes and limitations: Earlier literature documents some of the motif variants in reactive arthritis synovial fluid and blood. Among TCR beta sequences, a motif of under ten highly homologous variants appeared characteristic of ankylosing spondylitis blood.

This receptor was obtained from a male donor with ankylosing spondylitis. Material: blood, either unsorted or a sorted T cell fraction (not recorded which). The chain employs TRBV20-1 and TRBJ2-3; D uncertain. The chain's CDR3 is CSARALTDTQYF. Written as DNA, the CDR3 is TGCAGTGCTAGGGCCCTTACAGATACGCAGTATTTT.